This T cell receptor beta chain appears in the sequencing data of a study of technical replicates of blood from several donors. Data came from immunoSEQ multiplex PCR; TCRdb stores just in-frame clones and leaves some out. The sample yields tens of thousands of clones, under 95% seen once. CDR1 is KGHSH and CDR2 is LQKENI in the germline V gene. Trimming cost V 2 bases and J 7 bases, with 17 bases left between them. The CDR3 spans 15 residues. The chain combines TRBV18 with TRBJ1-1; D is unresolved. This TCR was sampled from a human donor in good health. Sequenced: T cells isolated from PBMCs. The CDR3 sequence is CASSPESVWGGEAFF. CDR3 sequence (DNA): TGTGCCAGCTCACCAGAGTCGGTATGGGGAGGTGAAGCTTTCTTT. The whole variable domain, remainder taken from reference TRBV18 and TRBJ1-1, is NAGVMQNPRHLVRRRGQEARLRCSPMKGHSHVYWYRQLPEEGLKFMVYLQKENIIDESGMPKERFSAEFPKEGPSILRIQQVVRGDSAAYFCASSPESVWGGEAFFGQGTRLTVV.